Here is one T cell receptor beta chain with its context. The data derive from a study of cytomegalovirus exposure and HLA in healthy donors. PCR employed 60 Vbeta and 13 Jbeta primers. Method: immunoSEQ multiplex PCR; TCRdb's copy keeps in-frame clones and lacks some. The data contain about 200,000 clones, roughly 90% of them singletons. Trimming removed 5 bases at V and 4 bases at J, with 11 bases between. Germline CDR1 and CDR2: SGHTA and FQGNSA. The CDR3 runs to 13 residues. The receptor was derived from a woman in her 30s in good health and CMV-seronegative. J is TRBJ1-2 and V is TRBV7-2; D is perhaps TRBD1 (6 bases). The specimen was PBMCs. For the CDR3, the DNA is TGTGCCAGCAGCCCCAGGGGCGGCTATGGCTACACCTTC. This codes for CASSPRGGYGYTF.